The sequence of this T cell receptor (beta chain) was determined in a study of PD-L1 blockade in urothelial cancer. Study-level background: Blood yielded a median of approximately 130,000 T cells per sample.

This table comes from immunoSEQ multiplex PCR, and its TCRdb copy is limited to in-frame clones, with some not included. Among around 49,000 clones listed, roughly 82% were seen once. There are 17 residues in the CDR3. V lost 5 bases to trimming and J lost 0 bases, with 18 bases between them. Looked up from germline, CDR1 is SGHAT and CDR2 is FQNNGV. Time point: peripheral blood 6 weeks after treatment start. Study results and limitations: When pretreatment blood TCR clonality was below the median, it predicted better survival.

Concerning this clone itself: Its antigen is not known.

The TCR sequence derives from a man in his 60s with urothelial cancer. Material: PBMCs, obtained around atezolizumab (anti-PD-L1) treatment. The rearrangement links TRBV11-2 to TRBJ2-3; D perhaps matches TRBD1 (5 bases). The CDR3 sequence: CASSTDRPQSSTDTQYF. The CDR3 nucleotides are TGTGCCAGCAGCACAGACAGACCCCAGTCTAGCACAGATACGCAGTATTTT.